This note documents a single T cell receptor (beta chain) sequence. Its antigen is as yet unknown. The CDR3 runs to 15 residues. Trimming took 1 base from V and 5 from J, leaving 13 bases between them. Germline CDR1 and CDR2: MNHNS and SASEGT. Primers included in the PCR were 60 Vbeta and 13 Jbeta primers. The protocol was immunoSEQ multiplex PCR, while the TCRdb copy is restricted to in-frame clones and leaves out a portion. In the table there are around 150,000 clones, just under 85% of which are singletons. This sample was taken from a study of cytomegalovirus exposure and HLA in healthy donors. The study's findings and limits: Prior analysis indicated that the majority of TCR beta V segments exhibited productivity approximately 90% or approximately 30% of the time.

J is TRBJ2-3 and V is TRBV6-1; tentative D call: TRBD1 (5 bases). The sequence came from a man aged 35-49 years in good health and CMV-seropositive. Sequenced input: PBMCs. CDR3: CASSEDRNLRDTQYF. The CDR3 DNA follows: TGTGCCAGCAGTGAAGACAGGAACCTTAGAGATACGCAGTATTTT.